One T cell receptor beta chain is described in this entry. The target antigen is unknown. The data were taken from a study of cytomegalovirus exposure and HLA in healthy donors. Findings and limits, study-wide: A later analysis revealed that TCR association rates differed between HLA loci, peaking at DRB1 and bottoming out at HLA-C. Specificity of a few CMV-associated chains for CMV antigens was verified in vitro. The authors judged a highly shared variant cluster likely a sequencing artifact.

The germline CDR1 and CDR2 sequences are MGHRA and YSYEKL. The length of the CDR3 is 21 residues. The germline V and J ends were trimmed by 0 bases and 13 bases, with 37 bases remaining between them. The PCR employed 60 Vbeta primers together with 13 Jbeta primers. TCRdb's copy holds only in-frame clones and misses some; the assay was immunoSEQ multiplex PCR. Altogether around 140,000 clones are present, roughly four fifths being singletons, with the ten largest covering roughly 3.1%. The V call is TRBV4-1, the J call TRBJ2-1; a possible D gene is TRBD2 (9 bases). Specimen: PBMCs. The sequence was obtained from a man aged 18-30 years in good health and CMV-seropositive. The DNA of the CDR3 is TGCGCCAGCAGCCAAGATCCCAACAGGGGGGGGCGCCGGCGGGAGGGATCGAGACAGTTCTTC. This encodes CASSQDPNRGGRRREGSRQFF.